The 5 T cell receptor beta chains reported below all come from one sample, sequenced in a study of blood T cell repertoires in COVID-19 (dated by TCRdb to 2020 to 2021). Libraries came from the immunoSEQ multiplex PCR assay. Here the immuneACCESS table is served through TCRdb, limited to in-frame sequences with V and J called. Missing clones are a known gap in these copies; in checked studies unresolved V genes cover under half, and the rest lacks a known reason. Present in this sample are roughly 190,000 clones, 84% of which were seen just once. The ten largest clonotypes hold approximately 15% of the sample. Sequenced sample: peripheral blood. Source of these receptors: a man aged 25-45 years with active or convalescent COVID-19.

This chain connects TRBV12-3 or TRBV12-4 to TRBJ2-5; 7 bases are shared with TRBD2. The CDR3 has 13 residues. V was pared by 4 bases and J by 5 bases, with 4 bases of the junction left unmatched. The CDR3 region has the DNA TGTGCCAGCAGTTCGGGGGGTCCGGAGACCCAGTACTTC. This encodes CASSSGGPETQYF.

This sequence joins TRBV18 and TRBJ1-1, with D possibly TRBD1 on 6 matching bases. There are 13 residues in the CDR3. Germline loops: CDR1 KGHSH, CDR2 LQKENI. V lost 3 bases and J 6 bases, leaving 11 bases between the germline ends. The CDR3 loop reads CASSPTGQPEAFF. CDR3 nucleotides: TGTGCCAGCTCACCTACCGGACAGCCTGAAGCTTTCTTT.

This clone was counted only a few times. The chain is built from TRBV6-5 and TRBJ2-7; 8 positions agree with TRBD2. Trimming took 6 bases from V and 4 from J; bases not matched to a gene: 11. Germline V gene data show CDR1 as MNHEY and CDR2 as SVGAGI. CDR3 size: 15 residues. The DNA for the CDR3 is TGTGCCAGCAGCCTACGGTGGCGGGGGGATTACGAGCAGTACTTC. This encodes CASSLRWRGDYEQYF.

The CDR3 sequence: CATSRDPVPEQFF. CDR3 nucleotide sequence: TGTGCCACCAGCAGAGATCCAGTACCCGAGCAGTTCTTC. V and J are TRBV15 and TRBJ2-1; D gene ambiguous. V lost 0 bases and J 10 bases, leaving 10 bases between the germline ends. Germline V gene data show CDR1 as LNHNV and CDR2 as YYDKDF (reference sequence). The CDR3 consists of 13 residues.

This clone has just one count. The V and J genes are TRBV30 and TRBJ1-3, with D perhaps TRBD1 (5 bases). With 5 bases removed from V and 0 bases from J, the gap between germline ends came to 5 bases. The CDR3 is made up of 12 amino acids. CDR1 and CDR2 (germline): GTSNPN, SVGIG (reference sequence). In DNA, the CDR3 is TGTGCCTGGGACAGCTCTGGAAACACCATATATTTT. Encoded protein: CAWDSSGNTIYF.